The clone carrying this T cell receptor (beta chain) was seen a single time. No antigen is known for it. This entry is derived from a study of OX40 agonist ivuxolimab in advanced cancers. Study-level information: Each patient was given ivuxolimab into a vein every 2 weeks, at 0.01 to 10 mg/kg. Study-wide results and caveats: Antigen specificity of clonally expanded peripheral T cells was not established. By week 6 at 0.1 to 3.0 mg/kg, blood CD4+ and CD8+ T cells had expanded clonally.

The V gene lost 4 bases and the J gene lost 4 bases, with 11 bases spanning the gap. The CDR3 is 14 amino acids. Germline V gene sequence: CDR1 MGHRA, CDR2 YSYEKL. TCRdb's copy holds only in-frame clones and misses some; the assay was immunoSEQ multiplex PCR. The profile covers fewer than 80,000 clones, with about 85% appearing a single time and approximately 4% taken by the ten largest. V and J are TRBV4-1 and TRBJ1-5, with D possibly being TRBD1 (6 bases). The receptor was derived from an adult with an advanced solid tumor such as melanoma, head and neck, liver or kidney cancer. The sample was CD4+ or CD8+ T cells sorted from blood, taken in a trial of the OX40 agonist ivuxolimab. DNA of the CDR3: TGCGCCAGCAGCCGGACAGCCGAAAATCAGCCCCAGCATTTT. Translating gives CASSRTAENQPQHF.